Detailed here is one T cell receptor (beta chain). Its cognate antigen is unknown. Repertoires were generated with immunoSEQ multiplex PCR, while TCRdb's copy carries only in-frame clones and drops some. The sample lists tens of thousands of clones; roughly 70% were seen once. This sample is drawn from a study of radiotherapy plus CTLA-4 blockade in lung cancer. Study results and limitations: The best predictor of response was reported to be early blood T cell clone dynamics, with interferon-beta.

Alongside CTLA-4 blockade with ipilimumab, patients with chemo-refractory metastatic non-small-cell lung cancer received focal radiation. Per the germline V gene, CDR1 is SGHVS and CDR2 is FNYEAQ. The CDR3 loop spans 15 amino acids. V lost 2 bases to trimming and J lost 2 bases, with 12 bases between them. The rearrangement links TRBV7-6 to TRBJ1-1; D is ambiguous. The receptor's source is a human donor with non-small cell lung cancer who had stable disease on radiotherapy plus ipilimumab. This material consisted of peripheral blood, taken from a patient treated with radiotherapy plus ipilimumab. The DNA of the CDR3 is TGTGCCAGCAGCTTAAGAGGATCAGAAAACACTGAAGCTTTCTTT. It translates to CASSLRGSENTEAFF.